This record looks at one T cell receptor (beta chain) sequence and its context. Original methodology: Reference gene primer amplification yielded estimated nucleated cell counts. The protocol was immunoSEQ multiplex PCR, while the TCRdb copy is restricted to in-frame clones and leaves out a portion. V and J calls and clone size follow that table, whereas D and trimming were derived from the DNA. The sample carries about 97,000 clones, approximately 90% recorded once. This sample is part of a study of blood T cell repertoires in COVID-19. The wider study: COVID-19 samples, acute and convalescent, were from the United States, Italy and Spain. T cells, B-cell-depleted T cells, or PBMCs supplied cDNA or gDNA.

Germline CDR1 SGDLS, CDR2 YYNGEE. This CDR3 comprises 16 residues. Between the trimmed V and J ends, which lost 3 bases and 3 bases, there was a span of 13 bases. The V gene is TRBV9, the J gene TRBJ1-6; D may be TRBD1 (6 bases). The sequence was obtained from a human donor in a cohort sampled during active COVID-19. Sequenced input: peripheral blood. Written as DNA, the CDR3 is TGTGCCAGCAGCGCGGGACACAACGGCTATAATTCACCCCTCCACTTT. As protein: CASSAGHNGYNSPLHF.